The entry below describes one TCR beta chain. Its antigen remains unidentified. This sample is drawn from a study of monozygotic twins with inflammatory bowel disease. The CDR3 covers 17 residues. Per germline, CDR1 MNHNS and CDR2 SASEGT. The study, taken as a whole, reports: The results supported no single strong signal or clonotype associated with IBD. Among T cells, the various subtypes were not distinguishable.

cDNA encoding TCRalpha and TCRbeta underwent two nested PCRs of approximately 16 and 9 cycles, each of which was followed by bead purification. TCRdb reprocessed the 5' RACE reads, with one entry per CDR3 protein and no DNA. Its table records roughly 150,000 distinct CDR3 sequences. The origin of this receptor is a human donor with ulcerative colitis or Crohn's disease, or a healthy co-twin of an affected twin (not recorded which). The material sequenced was blood. This sequence joins TRBV6-1 and TRBJ2-2. This chain's CDR3 is CASSVSPPIANTGELFF.